The rows below give T cell receptor beta chains drawn from one sample of a study of blood T cell repertoires in COVID-19. The repertoire was sequenced with immunoSEQ multiplex PCR; TCRdb's copy has only in-frame clones and lacks some. In the table there are around 340,000 clones, 88% of which are singletons. The sample was PBMCs or T cells enriched from blood (not recorded which). Receptors originate from a woman in her 30s who had been exposed to COVID-19. Both conserved end residues are part of each CDR3.

j_call,v_call,cdr3_aa
TRBJ2-1,TRBV2,CATREGSSYNEQFF
TRBJ2-1,TRBV5-1,CASSLSPSGNNNEQFF
TRBJ1-2,TRBV6-5,CASSSPGQGNYGYTF
TRBJ2-1,TRBV20-1,CSAMWSGEQFF
TRBJ2-7,TRBV6-2/TRBV6-3,CASNPSGPRYEQYF
TRBJ2-1,TRBV11-2,CASSPLNDPSEQFF
TRBJ1-4,TRBV24-1,CATSDPAQGNEKLFF
TRBJ1-2,TRBV28,CASSLDTLYGYTF
TRBJ2-2,TRBV7-3,CASSPKGQANTGELFF
TRBJ2-7,TRBV5-5,CASSPGLAGPYEQYF
TRBJ1-4,TRBV11-2,CASSLTRQGGHEKLFF
TRBJ2-4,TRBV19,CASREAGGVAKNIQYF
TRBJ1-5,TRBV2,CASSGQSPNQPQHF
TRBJ1-1,TRBV6-4,CASSIQEGTEAFF
TRBJ2-3,TRBV28,CASTHTQGTDTQYF
TRBJ2-7,TRBV12-3/TRBV12-4,CASSSNSYEQYF
TRBJ2-1,TRBV28,CASRFLAGGPVEQFF
TRBJ2-1,TRBV15,CATSKVAGGSYNEQFF
TRBJ2-2,TRBV10-2,CASSGWGDTGELFF
TRBJ2-7,TRBV12-3/TRBV12-4,CASSLGLDWRGYF
TRBJ1-2,TRBV28,CASSPLDRVGYGYTF
TRBJ2-2,TRBV9,CASSAAGGANGELFF
TRBJ2-1,TRBV20-1,CSASPSYNEQFF
TRBJ2-7,TRBV5-6,CASSPSGSPFYEQYF
TRBJ2-4,TRBV12-3/TRBV12-4,CASSLHRDRQYF
TRBJ1-2,TRBV5-1,CASSLTSGSAGGYTF
TRBJ2-3,TRBV15,CATSSLLAGGTDTQYF
TRBJ2-1,TRBV24-1,CATSDVRGTVTYNEQFF
TRBJ1-1,TRBV28,CASSFPGGTEAFF
TRBJ2-7,TRBV27,CASRPMRGTYEQYF
TRBJ1-1,TRBV6-4,CASSSQANTEAFF
TRBJ2-5,TRBV11-2,CASSPGQGAWETQYF
TRBJ2-5,TRBV9,CASSPTRGGRETQYF
TRBJ1-5,TRBV27,CASSLDRLNQPQHF
TRBJ2-2,TRBV7-3,CASSPTGTSGTGELFF
TRBJ2-2,TRBV9,CASSVAPTSGELFF
TRBJ1-2,TRBV24-1,CATSGGGQGGYGYTF
TRBJ1-6,TRBV2,CASRTTGSSYNSPLHF
TRBJ1-3,TRBV19,CASSQGQPGNTIYF
TRBJ2-3,TRBV5-5,CASSLGARGTDTQYF
TRBJ1-5,TRBV6-5,CASSYEADNQPQHF
TRBJ2-7,TRBV2,CASNQGQGRGYEQYF
TRBJ2-7,TRBV7-2,CASSSSGRAYEQYF
TRBJ2-2,TRBV11-3,CASSLVGGSNTGELFF
TRBJ2-1,TRBV5-1,CASRLQGQGNHNEQFF